The clone carrying this T cell receptor (beta chain) was detected many times. The CDR3 has 15 residues. V dropped 5 bases and J dropped 4 bases, with 15 bases sitting between them. The V gene's germline CDR1 is MDHEN and CDR2 SYDVKM. This sample stems from a study of T cells in Graves' hyperthyroidism and ophthalmopathy. Amplified TCR beta CDR3 regions came from RNA transcripts. The primer set for the first-round RT-PCR of the TCR CDR3 was HTBI. TCRdb ran MiXCR on the multiplex PCR reads and lists one entry per CDR3 protein. Found here are hundreds of thousands of distinct CDR3 sequences, under 20% of them singletons; the top ten hold about 3.8%.

Material: blood. The chain is built from TRBV28 and TRBJ1-3; the D gene is possibly TRBD1 (6 bases). This TCR was sampled from a woman between 25 and 40 years old with Graves' hyperthyroidism. Written as DNA, the CDR3 is TGTGCCAGCAGTGTCCTCGGGGGGCGGGGAAACACCATATATTTT. It codes for CASSVLGGRGNTIYF. The variable domain in full, completed from reference TRBV28 and TRBJ1-3, reads DVKVTQSSRYLVKRTGEKVFLECVQDMDHENMFWYRQDPGLGLRLIYFSYDVKMKEKGDIPEGYSVSREKKERFSLILESASTNQTSMYLCASSVLGGRGNTIYFGEGSWLTVV.